The 27 T cell receptor beta chains reported below all come from one sample, sequenced in a study of cytomegalovirus exposure and HLA in healthy donors. The study ran its PCR with 60 Vbeta and 13 Jbeta primers. Sequencing was performed with immunoSEQ multiplex PCR; in TCRdb, only in-frame clones are kept and a portion is missing. Among some 200,000 clones listed, 82% were seen once. The sequenced material came from PBMCs. Receptors were obtained from a boy under 10 years old in good health and CMV-seronegative.

The rearrangement links TRBV19 to TRBJ2-1, with 7 bases lining up with TRBD2. Germline CDR1 reads LNHDA; CDR2 reads SQIVND (reference sequence). This CDR3 has 13 residues. Trimming at V came to 7 bases and at J to 3 bases, leaving 3 bases not matched to a gene. The CDR3 protein is CASKAGNYNEQFF. The DNA of the CDR3 is TGTGCCAGTAAAGCGGGGAACTACAATGAGCAGTTCTTC.

The CDR3 bases are TGTGCCTGGAGTGTTGGCTGGGGGCTCGACACTGAAGCTTTCTTT. Protein product: CAWSVGWGLDTEAFF. This chain connects TRBV30 to TRBJ1-1; tentatively, D is TRBD1 (6 bases). V was trimmed by 0 bases and J by 3 bases, leaving 14 bases between them. Per the germline V gene, CDR1 is GTSNPN and CDR2 is SVGIG (reference sequence). CDR3 length: 15 amino acids. The full variable domain, its missing parts supplied by reference TRBV30 and TRBJ1-1, is SQTIHQWPATLVQPVGSPLSLECTVEGTSNPNLYWYRQAAGRGLQLLFYSVGIGQISSEVPQNLSASRPQDRQFILSSKKLLLSDSGFYLCAWSVGWGLDTEAFFGQGTRLTVV.

This clone has just one count. The rearrangement joins TRBV6-5 to TRBJ1-1; D possibly corresponds to TRBD1 (6 bases). CDR1 and CDR2 from the germline V gene are MNHEY and SVGAGI. V dropped 5 bases and J dropped 3 bases, with 10 bases sitting between them. CDR3 length equals 13 residues. The DNA for the CDR3 is TGTGCCAGCAGTCGAAACAGGGACACTGAAGCTTTCTTT. Its protein product is CASSRNRDTEAFF.

The genes are TRBV7-2 and TRBJ2-3; TRBD1 might be the D (6 bases). Trimming pared 5 bases from V and 2 bases from J, leaving 14 bases between. Germline assignment: CDR1 SGHTA and CDR2 FQGNSA. The CDR3 covers 15 residues. CDR3 DNA sequence: TGTGCCAGCAGCGGGGGCCATTGGTTCACAGATACGCAGTATTTT. Encoded protein: CASSGGHWFTDTQYF.

V and J are TRBV6-5 and TRBJ2-7; 11 bases are shared with TRBD1. CDR3 length: 15 residues. Germline-derived CDR1 and CDR2 are MNHEY and SVGAGI. V shed 8 bases, J shed 4 bases, and the junction held 10 bases outside the gene matches. CDR3 region: CASGYRDRGNYEQYF. The CDR3 DNA follows: TGTGCCAGCGGGTACCGGGACAGGGGGAATTACGAGCAGTACTTC.

This chain links TRBV19 with TRBJ2-1; 9 nucleotides match TRBD2. This CDR3 has 21 amino acids. Germline V CDR1 and CDR2: LNHDA, SQIVND (reference sequence). Trimming at V came to 3 bases and at J to 5 bases, leaving 23 bases not matched to a gene. In DNA form, the CDR3 reads TGTGCCAGTAGTATGGGGGGCCTAAGTTCTACCCGGACTAGCGCAAACAATGAGCAGTTCTTC. Amino acid sequence: CASSMGGLSSTRTSANNEQFF.

The chain joins TRBV9 to TRBJ2-5; 12 bases fit TRBD2. The CDR3 spans 16 residues. Germline values: CDR1 SGDLS, CDR2 YYNGEE. Germline trimming cut 2 bases from V and 1 base from J; bases unmatched to any gene: 3. CDR3 DNA: TGTGCCAGCAGCGTTTCTAGCGGGGGGGCCCAAGAGACCCAGTACTTC. This gives the protein CASSVSSGGAQETQYF.

CDR3 in amino acids: CASSSGTGSAWAFF. CDR3 bases: TGCGCCAGCAGCTCCGGGACAGGGAGTGCTTGGGCTTTCTTT. V usage is TRBV5-1 and J usage is TRBJ1-1, with 9 bases aligning to TRBD1. With V trimmed by 3 bases and J by 11 bases, 11 bases remained unmatched. The germline V gene has CDR1 SGHRS and CDR2 YFSETQ. The CDR3 covers 14 residues.

This chain connects TRBV7-2 to TRBJ1-2, with D uncertain. V shed 1 base and J shed 6 bases, with 9 bases lying between them. This CDR3 is built from 13 residues. CDR1 is SGHTA, CDR2 FQGNSA, per germline. This CDR3 reads CASSLESQNGYTF. The CDR3 nucleotides are TGTGCCAGCAGCTTAGAATCCCAAAATGGCTACACCTTC.

CDR3 sequence reads: CASSTHLTGSPYEQYF. The CDR3 nucleotides are TGTGCCAGCAGTACGCACCTAACAGGGAGTCCCTACGAGCAGTACTTC. V usage is TRBV27 and J usage is TRBJ2-7; possible D gene TRBD1, 6 bases. Trimming left V 5 bases short and J 2 bases short, with 19 bases between. The CDR3 loop spans 16 amino acids. The V gene's germline CDR1 is MNHEY and CDR2 SMNVEV (reference sequence).

The chain combines TRBV5-4 with TRBJ2-5, with a possible D match to TRBD1 (7 bases). The V end was cut by 0 bases, the J end by 3 bases, with 24 bases between. The CDR3 sequence is 19 residues long. Germline V gene sequence: CDR1 SGHNT, CDR2 YYREEE (reference sequence). CDR3 bases: TGTGCCAGCAGCTTGGCGGGGGACAGCTATGAGAGGACCAAAGAGACCCAGTACTTC. It is translated as CASSLAGDSYERTKETQYF.

This sequence joins TRBV25-1 and TRBJ2-5; D might be TRBD2 (6 bases). The J call may not be correct, given that the DNA end is closer to TRBJ2-7. The CDR3 has 15 amino acids. Germline V gene lookup returns CDR1 MGHDK and CDR2 SYGVNS. This CDR3 is CASSEGAGSSYEQYF. Written as DNA, the CDR3 is TGTGCCAGCAGTGAAGGTGCGGGGAGCTCCTACGAGCAGTACTTC.

The J gene is TRBJ1-3, the V gene TRBV5-5; the match to TRBD1 covers 8 bases. In germline, CDR1 is SGHKS, CDR2 YYEKEE (reference sequence). This CDR3 region has 16 residues. The J segment lost 4 bases and the V segment lost 4 bases, leaving 10 bases of the junction unmatched. CDR3 DNA: TGTGCCAGCAGCATACTGACGACAGGGGTCGGAAACACCATATATTTT. As protein: CASSILTTGVGNTIYF.

This chain connects TRBV7-9 to TRBJ2-3; 12 nucleotides match TRBD1. V shed 4 bases, J shed 4 bases, and the junction held 3 bases outside the gene matches. Germline-derived CDR1 and CDR2 are SEHNR and FQNEAQ (reference sequence). There are 15 residues in the CDR3. CDR3 DNA sequence: TGTGCCAGCAGCTCGGGACAGGGGGCGGCAGATACGCAGTATTTT. Its translation is CASSSGQGAADTQYF. The full variable domain, completed using reference TRBV7-9 and TRBJ2-3, is DTGVSQNPRHKITKRGQNVTFRCDPISEHNRLYWYRQTLGQGPEFLTYFQNEAQLEKSRLLSDRFSAERPKGSFSTLEIQRTEQGDSAMYLCASSSGQGAADTQYFGPGTRLTVL.

The rearrangement uses TRBV11-2 and TRBJ2-7; tentative D call: TRBD1 (6 bases). V shed 6 bases and J shed 0 bases, with 15 bases lying between them. Germline V lookup: CDR1 SGHAT, CDR2 FQNNGV. This CDR3 region has 15 residues. The CDR3 sequence: CASRRRKDSSYEQYF. CDR3 DNA: TGTGCCAGCAGACGGAGAAAGGACAGCTCCTACGAGCAGTACTTC.

CDR3 sequence reads: CASPGPGGGIAFF. The CDR3, as DNA: TGTGCCAGCCCTGGGCCGGGGGGTGGAATAGCTTTCTTT. The V gene is TRBV2, the J gene TRBJ1-1; TRBD1 is a possible D gene (5 bases). The V gene's germline CDR1 is SNHLY and CDR2 FYNNEI. The CDR3 has 13 residues. V was clipped by 8 bases and J by 10 bases, with 20 bases between them.

This sequence joins TRBV25-1 and TRBJ2-3; TRBD2 matches at 7 bases. Germline CDR1 reads MGHDK; CDR2 reads SYGVNS. This CDR3 is built from 15 residues. The ends lost 3 bases at V and 6 bases at J; junction bases unmatched: 9. The CDR3 spells CASSDRGRGGDTQYF. CDR3 coding DNA: TGTGCCAGCAGTGACCGGGGGAGGGGAGGGGATACGCAGTATTTT.

V is TRBV10-3 and J is TRBJ1-2; 7 positions match TRBD1. The V segment lost 7 bases and the J segment 0 bases; nucleotides outside the gene matches: 8. From germline, CDR1 is ENHRY and CDR2 SYGVKD. The CDR3 runs 15 residues. The CDR3 sequence: CAIKGQQNANYGYTF. The CDR3, as DNA: TGTGCCATCAAGGGACAGCAAAACGCTAACTATGGCTACACCTTC.

The genes are TRBV7-8 and TRBJ1-1; 8 bases are a match to TRBD1. The trim removed 5 bases at V and 3 bases at J, leaving 8 bases unmatched. Germline-derived CDR1 and CDR2 are SGHVS and FQNEAQ. CDR3 length: 15 amino acids. The CDR3 DNA follows: TGTGCCAGCAGCCTCCACCGGACAGGGCACACTGAAGCTTTCTTT. Encoded protein: CASSLHRTGHTEAFF.

This clone was seen more than once but under ten times. The chain uses TRBV29-1 and TRBJ2-5; D is possibly TRBD1 (6 bases). With 7 bases removed from V and 5 bases from J, the gap between germline ends came to 17 bases. Germline CDR1 is SQVTM and CDR2 is ANQGSEA. The CDR3 contains 13 residues. Here the CDR3 DNA reads TGCAGCGGCGGACAGCAGTCGGGGGAGACCCAGTACTTC. Translated, it gives CSGGQQSGETQYF.

The CDR3, as DNA: TGCAGTGCCAGGGTCAACACTGAAGCTTTCTTT. Translating it yields CSARVNTEAFF. The chain carries TRBV20-1 and TRBJ1-1, with D possibly TRBD1 on 5 matching bases. This CDR3 spans 11 amino acids. The germline V gene has CDR1 DFQATT and CDR2 SNEGSKA (reference sequence). Trimming cost V 6 bases and J 2 bases, with 7 bases left between them.

This clone was seen only once. V gene TRBV6-1 combines with J gene TRBJ1-5, with 8 bases lining up with TRBD1. Looked up from germline, CDR1 is MNHNS and CDR2 is SASEGT. Trimming at V came to 3 bases and at J to 5 bases, leaving 6 bases not matched to a gene. This CDR3 spans 15 amino acids. CDR3 sequence (DNA): TGTGCCAGCAGTGACGGACAGGGAACGCATCAGCCCCAGCATTTT. Encoded protein: CASSDGQGTHQPQHF.

The rearrangement links TRBV2 to TRBJ2-5; 11 nucleotides line up with TRBD2. In germline, CDR1 is SNHLY, CDR2 FYNNEI. J lost 3 bases, V lost 6 bases, and 9 bases had no gene match. The CDR3 spans 16 residues. For the CDR3, the DNA is TGTGCCAGCAGCGAGCACCCACTAGCGGGGGAAGAGACCCAGTACTTC. It translates to CASSEHPLAGEETQYF.

The chain is built from TRBV4-2 and TRBJ2-5; possibly TRBD1 for D (6 bases). V was cut by 6 bases and J by 4 bases, with 18 bases left in between. Germline V gene data show CDR1 as LGHNA and CDR2 as YNFKEQ. This CDR3 has 15 residues. CDR3 residues: CASRTQGRGGETQYF. The CDR3 DNA is TGTGCCAGCAGAACACAGGGTCGTGGGGGAGAGACCCAGTACTTC.

This clone has more than one count but fewer than ten. The chain has TRBV7-2 and TRBJ1-1, with D hard to call. The CDR3 sequence is 14 residues long. V was cut by 1 base and J by 5 bases, with 11 bases left in between. Germline loops: CDR1 SGHTA, CDR2 FQGNSA. CDR3 nucleotide sequence: TGTGCCAGCAGCTTAGAAGTGATGAGAACTGAAGCTTTCTTT. Translated: CASSLEVMRTEAFF.

This sequence joins TRBV9 and TRBJ2-5; possibly TRBD1 for D (5 bases). Deletions cut 2 bases from V and 5 bases from J, with 13 bases between. In germline, CDR1 is SGDLS, CDR2 YYNGEE. The CDR3 runs to 14 residues. This chain's CDR3 is CASSVESNRETQYF. CDR3 DNA sequence: TGTGCCAGCAGCGTTGAATCCAACAGGGAGACCCAGTACTTC.

The rearrangement uses TRBV7-3 and TRBJ1-1; TRBD1 might be the D (5 bases). Trimming took off 2 bases at V and 5 bases at J, with 18 bases between the two ends. The V gene's germline CDR1 is SGHTA and CDR2 FQGTGA. The CDR3 is 16 amino acids. The DNA for the CDR3 is TGTGCCAGCAGCTTAGGCAGCGGGTCAGGGACTACTGAAGCTTTCTTT. Protein sequence: CASSLGSGSGTTEAFF.